The 15 T cell receptor beta chains below were found in one sample sequenced in a study of T cell responses to AZD1222 COVID-19 vaccine. Produced via immunoSEQ multiplex PCR; TCRdb's table is partial and in-frame only. Of 100,000 to 150,000 clones listed, about 89% were seen once; the top ten hold about 6%. The input for sequencing was peripheral blood, taken on day 0 of AZD1222 vaccination. The receptors shown here come from an adult in good health.

This rearrangement joins TRBV29-1 to TRBJ1-1, with a weak D call TRBD1 (6 bases). V lost 5 bases to trimming and J lost 5 bases, with 27 bases between them. The CDR3 totals 17 residues. Germline lookup yields CDR1 SQVTM and CDR2 ANQGSEA. CDR3 loop: CSVHPSPTGMRKTEAFF. As DNA, the CDR3 is TGCAGCGTTCACCCCTCCCCAACAGGGATGAGGAAAACTGAAGCTTTCTTT.

The chain has TRBV3-1 (or the pseudogene TRBV3-2) and TRBJ2-3, with 9 bases fitting TRBD1. The CDR3 consists of 14 residues. Germline CDR1 reads LGHDT; CDR2 reads YNNKEL (reference sequence). J gave up 3 bases and V 6 bases, and 4 bases lay outside the gene matches. The CDR3 DNA is TGTGCCAGCAGGGACAGGGGCGGGACAGATACGCAGTATTTT. Residues: CASRDRGGTDTQYF.

For the CDR3, the DNA is TGTGCCAGCAGCCGCGGGGGGGTGCGCGGGGAGCTGTTTTTT. This translates into CASSRGGVRGELFF. The chain is built from TRBV6-6 and TRBJ2-2; 9 bases align to TRBD2. Losses at the gene ends were 6 bases for V and 7 bases for J; bases not matched to a gene: 6. The CDR3 contains 14 residues. Germline CDR1 and CDR2: MNHNY and SVGAGI (reference sequence).

This rearrangement joins TRBV9 to TRBJ1-2; weak D call: TRBD1 (5 bases). The ends were cut back, 5 bases at V and 4 bases at J, with 15 bases in the middle. CDR1 is SGDLS and CDR2 is YYNGEE in the germline V gene. The CDR3 sequence is 14 residues long. The CDR3 sequence: CASRGPGRVYGYTF. The CDR3 DNA follows: TGTGCCAGCAGGGGGCCGGGAAGGGTCTATGGCTACACCTTC.

The rearrangement uses TRBV9 and TRBJ1-3; D gene ambiguous. The germline CDR1 and CDR2 sequences are SGDLS and YYNGEE. Between the trimmed V and J ends, which lost 2 bases and 0 bases, there was a span of 12 bases. The CDR3 contains 16 residues. The CDR3 region has the DNA TGTGCCAGCAGCGTTGTCGGCAGCCTCTCTGGAAACACCATATATTTT. Translated, it gives CASSVVGSLSGNTIYF. The variable domain in full, with the rest retrieved from reference TRBV9 and TRBJ1-3, is DSGVTQTPKHLITATGQRVTLRCSPRSGDLSVYWYQQSLDQGLQFLIQYYNGEERAKGNILERFSAQQFPDLHSELNLSSLELGDSALYFCASSVVGSLSGNTIYFGEGSWLTVV.

The CDR3 nucleotides read TGTGCCAGCTCACCACCTACAGGGGGTAGGAGTGGCTACACCTTC. It encodes CASSPPTGGRSGYTF. V is TRBV18 and J is TRBJ1-2, with 8 positions matching TRBD1. CDR3 length: 15 amino acids. Germline CDR1 and CDR2: KGHSH and LQKENI. The V and J ends lost 0 bases and 7 bases, in that order; junction bases with no gene match: 7.

The CDR3 protein is CASSSTGNYNSPLHF. The CDR3 DNA follows: TGTGCCAGCAGCTCCACAGGGAATTATAATTCACCCCTCCACTTT. The chain employs TRBV5-5 and TRBJ1-6; possibly TRBD1 for D (6 bases). Germline CDR1 reads SGHKS; CDR2 reads YYEKEE (reference sequence). Deletions cut 3 bases from V and 4 bases from J, with 11 bases between. The CDR3 runs 15 residues.

This chain joins TRBV30 and TRBJ2-7; D possibly corresponds to TRBD2 (6 bases). CDR3 size: 12 residues. V gave up 3 bases and J gave up 2 bases, with 8 bases separating them. Per the germline V gene, CDR1 is GTSNPN and CDR2 is SVGIG (reference sequence). DNA for the CDR3: TGTGCCTGGAGCGAGCGGGCCTACGAGCAGTACTTC. Protein product: CAWSERAYEQYF.

The rearrangement uses TRBV2 and TRBJ1-1; D may be TRBD1 (5 bases). This CDR3 contains 13 residues. V was shortened by 5 bases and J by 7 bases, with 14 bases between the two germline ends. Germline V gives CDR1 SNHLY, CDR2 FYNNEI. DNA for the CDR3: TGTGCCAGCAGTACTAAAGGGGCTTTTGAAGCTTTCTTT. It translates to CASSTKGAFEAFF.

With regard to this clone: The sample has other DNA sequences that encode this CDR3 too. The chain links TRBV6-5 to TRBJ2-7; 10 nucleotides line up with TRBD1. Germline-derived CDR1 and CDR2 are MNHEY and SVGAGI. The CDR3 covers 15 residues. V was clipped by 0 bases and J by 1 base; unmatched bases: 0. The CDR3 DNA is TGTGCCAGCAGTTACTCGGGACAGGGGTCCTACGAGCAGTACTTC. This sequence encodes CASSYSGQGSYEQYF.

The V gene is TRBV30, the J gene TRBJ1-2, with 10 bases that match TRBD1. The J segment lost 4 bases and the V segment lost 3 bases, leaving 5 bases of the junction unmatched. The CDR3 loop spans 14 amino acids. Germline V gene sequence: CDR1 GTSNPN, CDR2 SVGIG (reference sequence). The chain's CDR3 is CAWSRQGASYGYTF. CDR3 in DNA: TGTGCCTGGAGCCGACAGGGGGCGAGCTATGGCTACACCTTC.

The chain has TRBV3-1 (or the pseudogene TRBV3-2) and TRBJ1-4; D might be TRBD1 (5 bases). The CDR3 is 15 amino acids. Germline V gene data show CDR1 as LGHDT and CDR2 as YNNKEL (reference sequence). The germline V and J ends were trimmed by 5 bases and 7 bases, with 17 bases remaining between them. CDR3 region: CASSTRDRGTEKLFF. CDR3 nucleotides: TGTGCCAGCAGCACCCGGGATAGGGGAACTGAAAAACTGTTTTTT.

The chain combines TRBV9 with TRBJ1-1; 7 bases line up with TRBD1. V lost 3 bases and J lost 4; bases outside the gene matches: 12. This CDR3 is built from 16 residues. Germline CDR1 SGDLS, CDR2 YYNGEE. The CDR3 here is CASSASTGAPATEAFF. CDR3 DNA: TGTGCCAGCAGCGCCTCCACAGGGGCGCCGGCCACTGAAGCTTTCTTT.

The chain carries TRBV6-5 and TRBJ1-4; weak D call: TRBD1 (6 bases). Germline V lookup: CDR1 MNHEY, CDR2 SVGAGI. V lost 6 bases to trimming and J lost 3 bases, with 14 bases between them. The CDR3 spans 15 residues. The CDR3 sequence is CASRGGQLSNEKLFF. Here the CDR3 DNA reads TGTGCCAGCAGGGGGGGACAACTGTCTAATGAAAAACTGTTTTTT.

This chain links TRBV14 with TRBJ1-1; no firm D call. Trimming shortened V by 2 bases and J by 1 base, and 5 bases separated the two germline ends. The length of the CDR3 is 13 residues. Germline CDR1 and CDR2: SGHDN and FVKESK. In DNA form, the CDR3 reads TGTGCCAGCAGCCAAATCTGGAACACTGAAGCTTTCTTT. Amino acid sequence: CASSQIWNTEAFF.